This T cell receptor beta chain is drawn from a study of OX40 agonist ivuxolimab in advanced cancers. Study in general: People in dose escalation had one of these cancers: hepatocellular carcinoma, melanoma, renal cell or head and neck cancer. Previous treatment with anti-PD-1, anti-PD-L1 or anti-CTLA-4 therapy was allowed; approximately 40% had received some.

Germline lookup yields CDR1 SNHLY and CDR2 FYNNEI. This CDR3 region has 12 residues. The V end lost 7 bases, the J end lost 12 bases, and 13 bases lay between the germline ends. Study-wide results and caveats: On average, a greater number of expanded clones characterised CD8+ T cells relative to CD4+. In the 0.1 to 3.0 mg/kg range, CD4+ and CD8+ blood T cells had expanded clonally by week 6.

Concerning this clone itself: Antigen unknown.

Profiling relied on immunoSEQ multiplex PCR, and the TCRdb table lists in-frame clones only, not all of them. The sample holds approximately 28,000 clones, around 75% seen once. The receptor comes from an adult with an advanced solid tumor such as melanoma, head and neck, liver or kidney cancer. The chain carries TRBV2 and TRBJ1-6; TRBD1 is a possible D gene (5 bases). Here the sequenced sample was CD4+ or CD8+ T cells sorted from blood, taken in a trial of the OX40 agonist ivuxolimab. The CDR3 coding sequence is TGTGCCAGCATGCAGGGTTCCATACCCCTCCACTTT. Translated, it gives CASMQGSIPLHF.